One and the same sample provided the 16 T cell receptor beta chains below, sequenced in a study of blood T cell repertoires in COVID-19. The data were produced by immunoSEQ multiplex PCR, yet TCRdb's version contains in-frame clones alone and is incomplete. The sample consists of approximately 210,000 clones, around four fifths of them appearing once. Sequencing was done on a sample of peripheral blood. The origin of the receptors is a man aged 25 to 40 with active or convalescent COVID-19.

CDR3 coding DNA: TGTGCCAGCAGCCCCGGGGGGGGACAGGGTGACTATGGCTACACCTTC. The encoded protein is CASSPGGGQGDYGYTF. V gene TRBV5-4 combines with J gene TRBJ1-2; 9 bases match TRBD1. Germline assignment: CDR1 SGHNT and CDR2 YYREEE (reference sequence). J was trimmed by 3 bases and V by 4 bases; bases with no gene match: 10. The CDR3 sequence is 16 residues long.

The V and J genes are TRBV2 and TRBJ2-7; TRBD2 matches 10 bases. Germline CDR1 and CDR2: SNHLY and FYNNEI. Unmatched junction bases numbered 14, after V lost 8 bases and J lost 7 bases. The CDR3 consists of 15 residues. CDR3 loop: CASPGTSAGLGEQYF. In DNA, the CDR3 is TGTGCCAGCCCCGGGACTAGCGCAGGCTTGGGGGAGCAGTACTTC.

The CDR3 nucleotides are TGTGCCGGACAACAGGGGGCGAAAGGCTACACCTTC. Translated, it gives CAGQQGAKGYTF. V usage is TRBV2 and J usage is TRBJ1-2; 9 bases map to TRBD1. The CDR3 is 12 residues long. V gave up 11 bases and J gave up 8 bases; unmatched junction bases: 9. Germline loops: CDR1 SNHLY, CDR2 FYNNEI.

The chain uses TRBV25-1 and TRBJ2-7; 8 positions agree with TRBD1. V gave up 5 bases and J gave up 7 bases; unmatched junction bases: 1. The V gene's germline CDR1 is MGHDK and CDR2 SYGVNS. The CDR3 length is 11 residues. The DNA of the CDR3 is TGTGCCAGCAGTCGACAGGGGGAGCAGTACTTC. Protein product: CASSRQGEQYF.

The chain joins TRBV7-9 to TRBJ1-3; perhaps TRBD1 as D (5 bases). In germline, CDR1 is SEHNR, CDR2 FQNEAQ (reference sequence). Trimming pared 5 bases from V and 0 bases from J, leaving 17 bases between. The CDR3 totals 17 residues. CDR3 region: CASSPTTTVSSGNTIYF. Written as DNA, the CDR3 is TGTGCCAGCAGCCCTACAACGACAGTTTCCTCTGGAAACACCATATATTTT.

The genes are TRBV28 and TRBJ1-2, with D hard to call. Trimming stripped 5 bases from V and 5 bases from J, with 9 bases between. CDR1 is MDHEN and CDR2 is SYDVKM in the germline V gene. The CDR3 length is 12 residues. The CDR3: CASSPLAYGYTF. The CDR3 bases are TGTGCCAGCAGTCCACTTGCTTATGGCTACACCTTC.

V usage is TRBV28 and J usage is TRBJ2-1, with 13 positions matching TRBD2. Germline V lookup: CDR1 MDHEN, CDR2 SYDVKM. This CDR3 is 14 amino acids long. J was trimmed by 12 bases and V by 6 bases; bases with no gene match: 8. The CDR3 DNA is TGTGCCAGCAGCCCCGGACTAGCGGGAGTGTCGCAGTTCTTC. Protein: CASSPGLAGVSQFF.

There are a few counts of this clone. The chain joins TRBV28 to TRBJ1-5, with TRBD1 as a possible D gene (6 bases). This CDR3 region has 14 residues. Germline assignment: CDR1 MDHEN and CDR2 SYDVKM. Trimming pared 6 bases from V and 7 bases from J, leaving 16 bases between. For the CDR3, the DNA is TGTGCCAGCAGGTGGGGGGGGGCTGGCCAGCCCCAGCATTTT. The encoded protein is CASRWGGAGQPQHF.

The chain couples TRBV19 to TRBJ2-2; no clear D gene. The germline V and J ends were trimmed by 5 bases and 3 bases, with 10 bases remaining between them. Germline assignment: CDR1 LNHDA and CDR2 SQIVND (reference sequence). This CDR3 is 14 amino acids long. The CDR3 DNA reads TGTGCCAGTAGTGTTATGCGAGACACCGGGGAGCTGTTTTTT. It encodes CASSVMRDTGELFF. The full variable domain, in which reference TRBV19 and TRBJ2-2 provide the parts outside the CDR3, is DGGITQSPKYLFRKEGQNVTLSCEQNLNHDAMYWYRQDPGQGLRLIYYSQIVNDFQKGDIAEGYSVSREKKESFPLTVTSAQKNPTAFYLCASSVMRDTGELFFGEGSRLTVL.

The CDR3 sequence: CAWSVKGHLNTEAFF. The CDR3 DNA reads as TGTGCCTGGAGTGTAAAGGGACATCTAAACACTGAAGCTTTCTTT. The chain uses TRBV30 and TRBJ1-1, with D possibly being TRBD1 (6 bases). The V end lost 0 bases, the J end lost 2 bases, and 13 bases lay between the germline ends. Per the germline V gene, CDR1 is GTSNPN and CDR2 is SVGIG (reference sequence). CDR3 size: 15 residues.

This chain joins TRBV28 and TRBJ1-1; unclear D gene. Germline CDR1 reads MDHEN; CDR2 reads SYDVKM. V lost 3 bases and J 1 base, leaving 9 bases between the germline ends. The CDR3 is 14 residues long. CDR3 amino acids: CASSFGRENTEAFF. CDR3 nucleotides: TGTGCCAGCAGTTTTGGCCGGGAGAACACTGAAGCTTTCTTT.

The CDR3 loop is CASGLYNSPLHF. CDR3 sequence (DNA): TGTGCCTCTGGACTGTATAATTCACCCCTCCACTTT. The chain links TRBV30 to TRBJ1-6; D unresolved. V was trimmed by 7 bases and J by 4 bases, leaving 8 bases between them. The CDR3 contains 12 residues. Per the germline V gene, CDR1 is GTSNPN and CDR2 is SVGIG (reference sequence).

V usage is TRBV5-1 and J usage is TRBJ1-5, with D perhaps TRBD1 (5 bases). The V gene lost 4 bases and the J gene lost 0 bases, with 11 bases spanning the gap. The CDR3 has 15 amino acids. Germline V gives CDR1 SGHRS, CDR2 YFSETQ. The DNA for the CDR3 is TGCGCCAGCAGCCAGACAACAGGTAGCAATCAGCCCCAGCATTTT. It yields the protein CASSQTTGSNQPQHF.

This chain connects TRBV3-1 (or the pseudogene TRBV3-2) to TRBJ2-1; maybe TRBD2 (5 bases). Between the trimmed V and J ends, which lost 2 bases and 2 bases, there was a span of 7 bases. The CDR3 runs to 14 residues. Germline CDR1 and CDR2: LGHDT and YNNKEL (reference sequence). CDR3 coding DNA: TGTGCCAGCAGCCAACTCGGGACCTACAATGAGCAGTTCTTC. Translated: CASSQLGTYNEQFF.

V usage is TRBV4-1 and J usage is TRBJ1-4; D might be TRBD1 (6 bases). The CDR3 loop spans 13 amino acids. With 1 base removed from V and 8 bases from J, the gap between germline ends came to 8 bases. CDR1 MGHRA and CDR2 YSYEKL come from the germline V gene. CDR3 sequence: CASSQGGLEKLFF. DNA for the CDR3: TGCGCCAGCAGCCAAGGGGGGCTGGAAAAACTGTTTTTT.

The rearrangement uses TRBV18 and TRBJ1-1, with a possible D match to TRBD1 (6 bases). The CDR3 is 16 residues long. V shed 3 bases and J shed 5 bases, with 19 bases lying between them. Germline CDR1 KGHSH, CDR2 LQKENI. CDR3 in amino acids: CASSPYTTDSGTEAFF. Here the CDR3 DNA reads TGTGCCAGCTCACCGTACACAACGGACAGTGGTACTGAAGCTTTCTTT.